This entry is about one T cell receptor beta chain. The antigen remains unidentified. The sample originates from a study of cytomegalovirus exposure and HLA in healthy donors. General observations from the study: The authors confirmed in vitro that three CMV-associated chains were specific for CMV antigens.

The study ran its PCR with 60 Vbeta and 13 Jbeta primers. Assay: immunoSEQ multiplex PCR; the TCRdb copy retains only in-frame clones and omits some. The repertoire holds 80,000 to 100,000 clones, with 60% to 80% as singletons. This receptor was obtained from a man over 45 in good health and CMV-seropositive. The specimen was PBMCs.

As DNA, the CDR3 is TGTGCCAGCAGCGTAGGAGGGGGGGCTGACTACAATGAGCAGTTCTTC. It specifies CASSVGGGADYNEQFF. V gene TRBV9 combines with J gene TRBJ2-1, with a possible D match to TRBD2 (7 bases). Germline CDR1 is SGDLS and CDR2 is YYNGEE. CDR3 length: 16 amino acids. V lost 0 bases and J 3 bases, leaving 13 bases between the germline ends.